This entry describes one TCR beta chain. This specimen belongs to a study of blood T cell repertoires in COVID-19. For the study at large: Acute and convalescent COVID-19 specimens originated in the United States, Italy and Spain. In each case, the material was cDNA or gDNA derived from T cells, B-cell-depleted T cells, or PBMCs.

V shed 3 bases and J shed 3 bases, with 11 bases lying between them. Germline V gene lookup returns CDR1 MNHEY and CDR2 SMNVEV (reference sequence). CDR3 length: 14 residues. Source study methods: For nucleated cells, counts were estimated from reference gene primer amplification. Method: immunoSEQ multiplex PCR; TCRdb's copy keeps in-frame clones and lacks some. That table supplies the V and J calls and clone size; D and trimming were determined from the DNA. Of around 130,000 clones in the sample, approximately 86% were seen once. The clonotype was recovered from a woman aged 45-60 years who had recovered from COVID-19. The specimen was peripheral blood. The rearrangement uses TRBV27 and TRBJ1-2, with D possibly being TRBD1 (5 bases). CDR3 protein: CASSLAGWDYGYTF. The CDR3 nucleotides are TGTGCCAGCAGTTTGGCAGGGTGGGACTATGGCTACACCTTC.